These T cell receptor beta chains were read from a single sample in a study of cytomegalovirus exposure and HLA in healthy donors. Sequencing was performed with immunoSEQ multiplex PCR; in TCRdb, only in-frame clones are kept and a portion is missing. The sample has just under 60,000 clones. Sequencing was done on a sample of PBMCs. Receptors originate from a male donor in good health and CMV-seronegative. The CDR3 runs from the conserved cysteine through the conserved F or W. D genes are given only for firm matches.

d_gene: TRBD1; v_gene: TRBV6-1; j_gene: TRBJ1-3; CDR3aa: CASSVDRGGGTIYF; CDR3nt: TGTGCCAGCAGTGTGGACAGGGGCGGCGGCACCATATATTTT
d_gene: TRBD1; v_gene: TRBV7-2; j_gene: TRBJ2-1; CDR3aa: CASSSGTGRYSDNEQFF; CDR3nt: TGTGCCAGCAGCTCAGGGACAGGTCGATACTCCGACAATGAGCAGTTCTTC
d_gene: .; v_gene: TRBV7-2; j_gene: TRBJ2-1; CDR3aa: CASSFGSGYNEQFF; CDR3nt: TGTGCCAGCAGCTTCGGTAGCGGTTACAATGAGCAGTTCTTC
d_gene: .; v_gene: TRBV6-6; j_gene: TRBJ2-3; CDR3aa: CASRQGSTDTQYF; CDR3nt: TGTGCCAGCCGGCAGGGTAGCACAGATACGCAGTATTTT
d_gene: TRBD1; v_gene: TRBV11-1; j_gene: TRBJ1-2; CDR3aa: CASSADRDPGYTF; CDR3nt: TGTGCCAGCAGCGCGGACAGGGATCCTGGCTACACCTTC
d_gene: .; v_gene: TRBV18; j_gene: TRBJ1-6; CDR3aa: CASSPDPEASPLHF; CDR3nt: TGTGCCAGCTCACCAGACCCCGAGGCCTCACCCCTCCACTTT
d_gene: .; v_gene: TRBV4-2; j_gene: TRBJ1-3; CDR3aa: CASSQDQKQGNTIYF; CDR3nt: TGTGCCAGCAGCCAAGACCAAAAACAGGGAAACACCATATATTTT
d_gene: TRBD2; v_gene: TRBV2; j_gene: TRBJ2-7; CDR3aa: CASERGDYEQYF; CDR3nt: TGTGCCAGTGAGCGGGGTGACTACGAGCAGTACTTC
d_gene: TRBD2; v_gene: TRBV13; j_gene: TRBJ2-7; CDR3aa: CASSLNVRLAGGLSSYEQYF; CDR3nt: TGTGCCAGCAGCCTAAACGTCCGACTAGCGGGAGGCCTCAGCTCCTACGAGCAGTACTTC
d_gene: .; v_gene: TRBV7-7; j_gene: TRBJ2-6; CDR3aa: CASSSTSGANVLTF; CDR3nt: TGTGCTAGCAGCTCTACCTCTGGGGCCAACGTCCTGACTTTC
d_gene: TRBD2; v_gene: TRBV11-2; j_gene: TRBJ2-1; CDR3aa: CASSLAPGTSGIEQFF; CDR3nt: TGTGCCAGCAGCTTAGCCCCAGGGACTAGCGGGATAGAGCAGTTCTTC
d_gene: .; v_gene: TRBV18; j_gene: TRBJ1-5; CDR3aa: CASSREKEQPQHF; CDR3nt: TGTGCCAGCTCCCGGGAAAAAGAGCAGCCCCAGCATTTT
d_gene: TRBD1; v_gene: TRBV4-1; j_gene: TRBJ2-3; CDR3aa: CASSQAGTGELDTQYF; CDR3nt: TGCGCCAGCAGCCAAGCCGGGACAGGGGAGTTGGATACGCAGTATTTT
d_gene: .; v_gene: TRBV9; j_gene: TRBJ2-5; CDR3aa: CASSVGAGAGETQYF; CDR3nt: TGTGCCAGCAGCGTAGGTGCAGGGGCAGGGGAGACCCAGTACTTC
d_gene: TRBD1; v_gene: TRBV7-9; j_gene: TRBJ2-5; CDR3aa: CASSLRTGPQETQYF; CDR3nt: TGTGCCAGCAGCCTCCGGACAGGACCGCAAGAGACCCAGTACTTC
d_gene: TRBD1; v_gene: TRBV7-9; j_gene: TRBJ2-7; CDR3aa: CASSLSGQVYEQYF; CDR3nt: TGTGCCAGCAGCTTATCTGGACAGGTCTACGAGCAGTACTTC
d_gene: TRBD1; v_gene: TRBV7-9; j_gene: TRBJ1-3; CDR3aa: CASSSDRGRGGNTIYF; CDR3nt: TGTGCCAGCAGCTCCGACAGGGGGCGAGGTGGAAACACCATATATTTT
d_gene: .; v_gene: TRBV9; j_gene: TRBJ1-2; CDR3aa: CASSVDISANYGYTF; CDR3nt: TGTGCCAGCAGCGTAGACATCTCAGCTAACTATGGCTACACCTTC
d_gene: .; v_gene: TRBV18; j_gene: TRBJ2-6; CDR3aa: CASAPLGGSGANVLTF; CDR3nt: TGTGCCAGCGCACCTTTGGGGGGCTCTGGGGCCAACGTCCTGACTTTC
d_gene: .; v_gene: TRBV6-1; j_gene: TRBJ2-3; CDR3aa: CASSGRQGYTDTQYF; CDR3nt: TGTGCCAGCAGTGGTCGGCAGGGGTACACAGATACGCAGTATTTT
d_gene: .; v_gene: TRBV14; j_gene: TRBJ2-5; CDR3aa: CASSQDLLYSVNQYF; CDR3nt: TGTGCCAGCAGCCAAGATCTACTCTATAGCGTGAACCAGTACTTC
d_gene: .; v_gene: TRBV18; j_gene: TRBJ2-1; CDR3aa: CASSAYNEQFF; CDR3nt: TGTGCCAGCTCCGCCTACAATGAGCAGTTCTTC
d_gene: TRBD1; v_gene: TRBV7-9; j_gene: TRBJ1-4; CDR3aa: CASSGDREGEKLFF; CDR3nt: TGTGCCAGCAGCGGGGACAGGGAAGGTGAAAAACTGTTTTTT
d_gene: .; v_gene: TRBV2; j_gene: TRBJ1-2; CDR3aa: CASTRQGTTYSGYTF; CDR3nt: TGTGCCAGCACCAGGCAGGGGACAACGTATTCTGGCTACACCTTC
d_gene: .; v_gene: TRBV18; j_gene: TRBJ2-7; CDR3aa: CASSPGRTDYEQYF; CDR3nt: TGTGCCAGCTCACCGGGGCGGACCGACTACGAGCAGTACTTC
d_gene: .; v_gene: TRBV7-2; j_gene: TRBJ2-2; CDR3aa: CASSVLQDTGELFF; CDR3nt: TGTGCCAGCAGCGTACTACAGGACACCGGGGAGCTGTTTTTT
d_gene: TRBD1; v_gene: TRBV6-6; j_gene: TRBJ1-3; CDR3aa: CASSQGQGSGNTIYF; CDR3nt: TGTGCCAGCAGCCAAGGACAGGGGTCTGGAAACACCATATATTTT
d_gene: TRBD2; v_gene: TRBV5-1; j_gene: TRBJ2-5; CDR3aa: CASSLGLDRETQYF; CDR3nt: TGCGCCAGCAGCCTCGGACTAGATCGGGAGACCCAGTACTTC
d_gene: .; v_gene: TRBV10-3; j_gene: TRBJ2-1; CDR3aa: CAISEAGASDNEQFF; CDR3nt: TGTGCCATCAGTGAAGCAGGGGCGTCCGACAATGAGCAGTTCTTC
d_gene: .; v_gene: TRBV7-9; j_gene: TRBJ2-6; CDR3aa: CASTFFVGGRNVLTF; CDR3nt: TGTGCCAGCACCTTTTTCGTGGGGGGGCGGAACGTCCTGACTTTC
d_gene: .; v_gene: TRBV10-3; j_gene: TRBJ1-1; CDR3aa: CATQGLLWNTEAFF; CDR3nt: TGTGCCACCCAGGGGCTATTATGGAACACTGAAGCTTTCTTT
d_gene: .; v_gene: TRBV9; j_gene: TRBJ1-3; CDR3aa: CASSLLDSAGPGNTIYF; CDR3nt: TGTGCCAGCAGCCTCCTCGACAGTGCTGGGCCTGGAAACACCATATATTTT
d_gene: TRBD1; v_gene: TRBV5-5; j_gene: TRBJ2-1; CDR3aa: CASSLTGAEYNEQFF; CDR3nt: TGTGCCAGCAGCTTAACAGGGGCTGAGTACAATGAGCAGTTCTTC
d_gene: .; v_gene: TRBV6-1; j_gene: TRBJ1-3; CDR3aa: CASSEDVEGNTIYF; CDR3nt: TGTGCCAGCAGTGAAGATGTAGAAGGAAACACCATATATTTT
d_gene: .; v_gene: TRBV5-1; j_gene: TRBJ2-5; CDR3aa: CASSPTTHLQETQYF; CDR3nt: TGCGCCAGCAGCCCGACTACACACCTCCAAGAGACCCAGTACTTC
d_gene: TRBD1; v_gene: TRBV9; j_gene: TRBJ1-4; CDR3aa: CASSAGTANEKLFF; CDR3nt: TGTGCCAGCAGCGCGGGGACAGCTAATGAAAAACTGTTTTTT
d_gene: TRBD1; v_gene: TRBV7-3; j_gene: TRBJ2-1; CDR3aa: CASSTGQGPNEQFF; CDR3nt: TGTGCCAGCAGCACGGGACAGGGGCCGAATGAGCAGTTCTTC
d_gene: TRBD1; v_gene: TRBV6-6; j_gene: TRBJ2-7; CDR3aa: CASSYLGTGGVEQYF; CDR3nt: TGTGCCAGCAGTTACTTGGGGACAGGGGGTGTCGAGCAGTACTTC
d_gene: TRBD1; v_gene: TRBV5-6; j_gene: TRBJ1-1; CDR3aa: CASTRWDRGLGTEAFF; CDR3nt: TGTGCCAGCACGCGATGGGACAGGGGGCTGGGGACTGAAGCTTTCTTT
d_gene: TRBD2; v_gene: TRBV7-3; j_gene: TRBJ2-1; CDR3aa: CASSLESGGVNEQFF; CDR3nt: TGTGCCAGCAGCTTAGAGTCGGGGGGGGTCAATGAGCAGTTCTTC
d_gene: .; v_gene: TRBV28; j_gene: TRBJ2-7; CDR3aa: CASSLTSPYEQYF; CDR3nt: TGTGCCAGCAGCTTGACTAGTCCCTACGAGCAGTACTTC
d_gene: .; v_gene: TRBV6-5; j_gene: TRBJ2-7; CDR3aa: CASSWASSSYEQYF; CDR3nt: TGTGCCAGCTCATGGGCTAGCAGCTCCTACGAGCAGTACTTC
d_gene: TRBD1; v_gene: TRBV30; j_gene: TRBJ1-6; CDR3aa: CAWRVGQGNYNSPLHF; CDR3nt: TGTGCCTGGAGGGTTGGACAGGGAAACTATAATTCACCCCTCCACTTT
d_gene: TRBD1; v_gene: TRBV10-3; j_gene: TRBJ1-3; CDR3aa: CAIRGDSSGNTIYF; CDR3nt: TGTGCCATCAGAGGGGACAGCTCTGGAAACACCATATATTTT
d_gene: .; v_gene: TRBV11-2; j_gene: TRBJ2-7; CDR3aa: CASSLSGEQYF; CDR3nt: TGTGCCAGCAGCCTCTCCGGCGAGCAGTACTTC
d_gene: .; v_gene: TRBV28; j_gene: TRBJ1-2; CDR3aa: CASSPGERGYTF; CDR3nt: TGTGCCAGCAGTCCAGGGGAGAGGGGCTACACCTTC
d_gene: .; v_gene: TRBV7-9; j_gene: TRBJ2-7; CDR3aa: CASSMAQGSYEQYF; CDR3nt: TGTGCCAGCAGCATGGCACAGGGTAGTTACGAGCAGTACTTC
d_gene: TRBD1; v_gene: TRBV18; j_gene: TRBJ2-7; CDR3aa: CASAFAPGQGAYEQYF; CDR3nt: TGTGCCAGCGCGTTTGCTCCGGGACAGGGGGCCTACGAGCAGTACTTC
d_gene: .; v_gene: TRBV4-2; j_gene: TRBJ2-2; CDR3aa: CASSQAAALTGELFF; CDR3nt: TGTGCCAGCAGCCAAGCAGCGGCCCTCACCGGGGAGCTGTTTTTT
d_gene: TRBD1; v_gene: TRBV5-1; j_gene: TRBJ1-2; CDR3aa: CASSLGPGGEDGYTF; CDR3nt: TGCGCCAGCAGCTTGGGGCCAGGGGGAGAGGATGGCTACACCTTC
d_gene: TRBD2; v_gene: TRBV19; j_gene: TRBJ2-7; CDR3aa: CASSILAGGREEQYF; CDR3nt: TGTGCCAGTAGTATCCTAGCGGGGGGGCGAGAAGAGCAGTACTTC
d_gene: TRBD1; v_gene: TRBV6-5; j_gene: TRBJ1-6; CDR3aa: CASSYSRQGNSPLHF; CDR3nt: TGTGCCAGCAGTTACTCGAGACAGGGGAATTCACCCCTCCACTTT
d_gene: .; v_gene: TRBV5-8; j_gene: TRBJ2-1; CDR3aa: CASSLAWTGNNEQFF; CDR3nt: TGTGCCAGCAGCTTGGCTTGGACGGGGAACAATGAGCAGTTCTTC
d_gene: TRBD1; v_gene: TRBV6-1; j_gene: TRBJ2-5; CDR3aa: CASSGRDSFQETQYF; CDR3nt: TGTGCCAGCAGTGGCCGGGACAGTTTTCAAGAGACCCAGTACTTC
d_gene: .; v_gene: TRBV7-6; j_gene: TRBJ1-6; CDR3aa: CASSVTPPGPYNSPLHF; CDR3nt: TGTGCCAGCAGCGTAACCCCGCCAGGTCCATATAATTCACCCCTCCACTTT